Here is one T cell receptor (beta chain) with its context. Antigen: not known. These data originate in a study of post-analysis software for immune sequencing data. Whole-study context: Relapsing-remitting, secondary progressive and progressive-relapsing multiple sclerosis courses were included. Overall study findings and caveats: With TRBV5-6, TRBV5-1 and TRBV20-1 included, five TRBV segments were more frequent in patients than in controls.

Carried by the TCR beta cDNA libraries were unique molecular identifiers. The authors obtained roughly 0.5 million cDNA molecules from approximately 1 to 10 million T cells. From the PCR reads, TCRdb called clonotypes with MiXCR, one entry per CDR3 protein. The sample lists 650,000 to 900,000 distinct CDR3 sequences, around 46% seen once, with 4.9% in the top ten. Per germline, CDR1 SEHNR and CDR2 FQNEAQ (reference sequence). The CDR3 runs to 15 residues. Trimming at V came to 0 bases and at J to 8 bases, leaving 7 bases not matched to a gene. This clonotype originated in a girl between 5 and 17 years old with multiple sclerosis. The sequenced sample consisted of blood. The genes are TRBV7-9 and TRBJ1-2; TRBD1 matches 9 bases. DNA of the CDR3: TGTGCCAGCAGCTTAGCCCGGGACAGGGTTTTCGGCTACACCTTC. It translates to CASSLARDRVFGYTF.